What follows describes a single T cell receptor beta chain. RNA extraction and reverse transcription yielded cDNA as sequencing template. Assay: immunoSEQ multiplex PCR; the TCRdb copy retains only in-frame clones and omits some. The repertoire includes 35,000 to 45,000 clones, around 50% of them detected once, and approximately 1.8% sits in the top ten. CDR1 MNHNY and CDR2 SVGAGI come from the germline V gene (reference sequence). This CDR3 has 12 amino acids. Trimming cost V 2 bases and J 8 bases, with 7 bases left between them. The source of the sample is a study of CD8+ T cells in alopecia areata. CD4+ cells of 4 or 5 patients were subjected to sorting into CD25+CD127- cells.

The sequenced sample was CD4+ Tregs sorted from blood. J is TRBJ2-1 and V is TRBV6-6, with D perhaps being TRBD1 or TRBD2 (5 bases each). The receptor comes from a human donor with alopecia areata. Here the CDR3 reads CASSYLGDEQFF. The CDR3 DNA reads TGTGCCAGCAGTTACCTGGGGGATGAGCAGTTCTTC.